Each of the 18 T cell receptor beta chains below was sequenced from the same sample in a study of blood T cells in healthy people across ages. Combining a sample-barcoded 5' primer with a J-beta primer mix, a second PCR ran for about 6 to 12 cycles. TCRdb processed the 5' RACE reads anew with MiXCR; each CDR3 protein has one entry. The profile shows fewer than 1,200,000 distinct CDR3 sequences, under 30% of them singletons. These same records also appear under a second study, on T cells of mothers and their children.

The source material was blood. These receptor sequences come from a girl aged 2 to 10 in good health.

There are a few counts of this clonotype. The J gene is TRBJ1-4, the V gene TRBV4-3, with 8 positions matching TRBD1. Losses at the gene ends were 4 bases for V and 4 bases for J; bases not matched to a gene: 17. Germline values: CDR1 LGHNA, CDR2 YSLEER. The CDR3 is 19 amino acids. This CDR3 is CASSPGSVWVQGDNEKLFF. In nucleotides, the CDR3 is TGCGCCAGCAGCCCTGGGTCCGTTTGGGTACAGGGGGATAATGAAAAACTGTTTTTT.

This clonotype was detected a few times. The chain links TRBV11-3 to TRBJ1-1; maybe TRBD1 (6 bases). Germline V gene lookup returns CDR1 SGHNT and CDR2 YENEEA. The CDR3 consists of 17 residues. With 5 bases removed from V and 1 base from J, the gap between germline ends came to 20 bases. The CDR3 DNA sequence: TGTGCCAGCAGCCCAGACCTCCGGGACACCTCGAACACTGAAGCTTTCTTT. It specifies CASSPDLRDTSNTEAFF. The full variable domain, its missing parts supplied by reference TRBV11-3 and TRBJ1-1, is EAGVVQSPRYKIIEKKQPVAFWCNPISGHNTLYWYLQNLGQGPELLIRYENEEAVDDSQLPKDRFSAERLKGVDSTLKIQPAELGDSAVYLCASSPDLRDTSNTEAFFGQGTRLTVV.

This clonotype occurred a few times. This sequence joins TRBV20-1 and TRBJ2-3; 8 nucleotides align to TRBD2. The CDR3 has 13 amino acids. Germline V gene sequence: CDR1 DFQATT, CDR2 SNEGSKA (reference sequence). V trimming: 3 bases; J trimming: 1 base; junction bases outside the gene matches: 0. The CDR3 coding sequence is TGCAGTGCTAGTAGCGGGGGCACAGATACGCAGTATTTT. It translates to CSASSGGTDTQYF.

The genes are TRBV20-1 and TRBJ2-1, with 12 positions matching TRBD2. This CDR3 spans 16 amino acids. CDR1 and CDR2 (germline): DFQATT, SNEGSKA (reference sequence). V dropped 3 bases and J dropped 0; count of bases not matched to a gene: 3. The CDR3 bases are TGCAGTGCTAGGACTAGCGGGGGCCTCTCCTACAATGAGCAGTTCTTC. Protein sequence: CSARTSGGLSYNEQFF.

The gene calls are TRBV28 and TRBJ2-3; 11 bases match TRBD2. With V trimmed by 3 bases and J by 3 bases, 5 bases remained unmatched. The CDR3 has 16 amino acids. Per germline, CDR1 MDHEN and CDR2 SYDVKM. The CDR3 protein is CASSLLAGGKTDTQYF. Written as DNA, the CDR3 is TGTGCCAGCAGTTTGTTAGCGGGAGGGAAAACAGATACGCAGTATTTT.

The V and J genes are TRBV11-2 and TRBJ1-2; 8 nucleotides line up with TRBD1. Germline V gene lookup returns CDR1 SGHAT and CDR2 FQNNGV. CDR3 length: 15 residues. After removal of 1 base from V and 4 bases from J, the junction contained 5 bases not matched to a gene. The CDR3 protein is CASSLGQGAFYGYTF. The CDR3 nucleotides read TGTGCCAGCAGCTTAGGGCAGGGGGCATTCTATGGCTACACCTTC.

This clonotype was observed a handful of times. The chain recombines TRBV29-1 with TRBJ2-5; D perhaps matches TRBD1 (5 bases). The CDR3 extends over 13 amino acids. V was shortened by 5 bases and J by 4 bases, with 14 bases between the two germline ends. In germline, CDR1 is SQVTM, CDR2 ANQGSEA. CDR3 region: CSVRQGGLETQYF. The CDR3 region has the DNA TGCAGCGTTCGGCAGGGTGGGTTAGAGACCCAGTACTTC. Full variable domain (outside the CDR3, taken from reference TRBV29-1 and TRBJ2-5): SAVISQKPSRDICQRGTSLTIQCQVDSQVTMMFWYRQQPGQSLTLIATANQGSEATYESGFVIDKFPISRPNLTFSTLTVSNMSPEDSSIYLCSVRQGGLETQYFGPGTRLLVL.

The V call is TRBV7-2, the J call TRBJ1-5; D gene ambiguous. This CDR3 contains 15 residues. The germline V gene has CDR1 SGHTA and CDR2 FQGNSA. V was pared by 1 base and J by 3 bases, with 10 bases between. CDR3 residues: CASSLEGLVNQPQHF. The DNA for the CDR3 is TGTGCCAGCAGCTTAGAGGGCCTGGTCAATCAGCCCCAGCATTTT.

This clonotype was observed a few times. The chain employs TRBV7-9 and TRBJ2-5; no clear D gene. Germline values: CDR1 SEHNR, CDR2 FQNEAQ (reference sequence). Trimming pared 4 bases from V and 9 bases from J, leaving 9 bases between. This CDR3 comprises 11 residues. This chain's CDR3 is CASSSFRPQYF. The CDR3 coding sequence is TGTGCCAGCAGCTCCTTTCGCCCCCAGTACTTC.

The chain links TRBV12-3 or TRBV12-4 to TRBJ2-1; D perhaps matches TRBD2 (6 bases). The V end was cut by 7 bases, the J end by 6 bases, with 13 bases between. This CDR3 region has 13 residues. The CDR3 region has the DNA TGTGCCAGCAACATCGGGGGAGTCAATGAGCAGTTCTTC. Translation: CASNIGGVNEQFF.

The J gene is TRBJ1-1, the V gene TRBV7-3, with 7 positions matching TRBD1. The CDR3 loop spans 14 amino acids. The V segment lost 2 bases and the J segment 5 bases; nucleotides outside the gene matches: 5. Per the germline V gene, CDR1 is SGHTA and CDR2 is FQGTGA. CDR3 residues: CASSLLAGGTEAFF. The CDR3 region has the DNA TGTGCCAGCAGCTTATTGGCAGGGGGGACTGAAGCTTTCTTT.

The rearrangement links TRBV28 to TRBJ2-5; 7 bases are a match to TRBD2. J lost 2 bases, V lost 6 bases, and 9 bases had no gene match. The CDR3 is made up of 15 amino acids. Germline-derived CDR1 and CDR2 are MDHEN and SYDVKM. The CDR3 loop is CASSSLRDYQETQYF. CDR3 DNA sequence: TGTGCCAGCAGCTCCCTGCGGGACTATCAAGAGACCCAGTACTTC.

In its sample, this clonotype was seen many times. V gene TRBV12-3 or TRBV12-4 combines with J gene TRBJ1-2; possible D gene TRBD1, 5 bases. V shed 5 bases and J shed 0 bases, with 7 bases lying between them. The CDR3 runs to 13 residues. CDR3 nucleotide sequence: TGTGCCAGCAGTCCGACAGCTAACTATGGCTACACCTTC. It yields the protein CASSPTANYGYTF.

V and J are TRBV20-1 and TRBJ1-4; tentative D call: TRBD1 (5 bases). With 3 bases removed from V and 11 bases from J, the gap between germline ends came to 16 bases. The germline CDR1 and CDR2 sequences are DFQATT and SNEGSKA (reference sequence). The CDR3 covers 13 residues. CDR3: CSARTDFEGKLFF. The CDR3 nucleotides read TGCAGTGCTAGGACGGACTTTGAGGGGAAACTGTTTTTT.

On this clonotype itself: The junction differs from germline at one of its ends, possibly a read error. The gene calls are TRBV20-1 and TRBJ1-5; D is ambiguous. Germline lookup yields CDR1 DFQATT and CDR2 SNEGSKA (reference sequence). CDR3 length: 13 amino acids. The CDR3 loop reads CSARGVSNQPQHF. The CDR3 nucleotides are TGCAGTGCCAGAGGAGTGAGCAATCAGCCCCAGCATTTT.

The chain uses TRBV20-1 and TRBJ2-4; the D gene is possibly TRBD1 (5 bases). V was shortened by 6 bases and J by 3 bases, with 9 bases between the two germline ends. The CDR3 loop spans 12 amino acids. From germline, CDR1 is DFQATT and CDR2 SNEGSKA (reference sequence). CDR3 loop: CSALTDKNIQYF. The DNA for the CDR3 is TGCAGTGCCCTGACAGACAAAAACATTCAGTACTTC.

About this clonotype itself: This may come from a read error, since a much larger clone is one base off. The chain is built from TRBV29-1 and TRBJ2-6; D is possibly TRBD1 (5 bases). This CDR3 comprises 13 residues. CDR1 and CDR2 (germline): SQVTM, ANQGSEA. As DNA, the CDR3 is TGCAGCGTTGACCTCTCTGGGGCCGACGTCCTGACTTTC. It codes for CSVDLSGADVLTF. The full variable domain, its missing parts supplied by reference TRBV29-1 and TRBJ2-6, is SAVISQKPSRDICQRGTSLTIQCQVDSQVTMMFWYRQQPGQSLTLIATANQGSEATYESGFVIDKFPISRPNLTFSTLTVSNMSPEDSSIYLCSVDLSGADVLTFGAGSRLTVL.

This clonotype was seen only a few times. The chain has TRBV27 and TRBJ2-2; no clear D. V lost 2 bases to trimming and J lost 5 bases, with 9 bases between them. CDR1 and CDR2 from the germline V gene are MNHEY and SMNVEV (reference sequence). The length of the CDR3 is 14 residues. CDR3 residues: CASSLGFTTGELFF. CDR3 DNA: TGTGCCAGCAGTTTAGGGTTCACGACCGGGGAGCTGTTTTTT.